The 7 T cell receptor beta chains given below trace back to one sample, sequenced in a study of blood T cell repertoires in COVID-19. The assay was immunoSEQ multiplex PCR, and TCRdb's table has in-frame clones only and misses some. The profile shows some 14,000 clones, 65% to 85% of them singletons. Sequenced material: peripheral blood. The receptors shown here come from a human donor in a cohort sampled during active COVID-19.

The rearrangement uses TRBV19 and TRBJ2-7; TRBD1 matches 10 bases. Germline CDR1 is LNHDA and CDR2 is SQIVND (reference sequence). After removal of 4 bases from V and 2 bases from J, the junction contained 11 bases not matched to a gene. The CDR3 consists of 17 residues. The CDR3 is CASSSGTGAKSTYEQYF. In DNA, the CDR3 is TGTGCCAGTAGTAGCGGGACAGGGGCAAAAAGCACCTACGAGCAGTACTTC.

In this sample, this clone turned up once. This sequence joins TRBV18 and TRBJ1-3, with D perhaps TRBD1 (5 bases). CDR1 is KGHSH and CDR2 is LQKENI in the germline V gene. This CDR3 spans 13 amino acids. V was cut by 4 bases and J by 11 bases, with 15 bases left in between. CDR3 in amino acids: CASSLDRPRPIYF. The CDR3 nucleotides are TGTGCCAGCTCACTAGACAGACCACGACCCATATATTTT. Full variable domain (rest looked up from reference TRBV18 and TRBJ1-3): NAGVMQNPRHLVRRRGQEARLRCSPMKGHSHVYWYRQLPEEGLKFMVYLQKENIIDESGMPKERFSAEFPKEGPSILRIQQVVRGDSAAYFCASSLDRPRPIYFGEGSWLTVV.

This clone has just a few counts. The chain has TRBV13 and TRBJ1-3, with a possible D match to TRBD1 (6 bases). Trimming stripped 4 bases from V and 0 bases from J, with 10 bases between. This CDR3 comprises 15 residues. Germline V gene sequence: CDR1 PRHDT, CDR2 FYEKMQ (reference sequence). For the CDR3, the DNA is TGTGCCAGCAGCTCTTGGACAGCCTCTGGAAACACCATATATTTT. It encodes CASSSWTASGNTIYF.

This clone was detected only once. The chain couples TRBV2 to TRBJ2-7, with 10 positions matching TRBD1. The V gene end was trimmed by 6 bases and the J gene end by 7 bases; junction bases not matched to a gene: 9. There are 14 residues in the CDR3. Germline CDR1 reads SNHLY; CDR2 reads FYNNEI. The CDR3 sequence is CASSPGTGAREQYF. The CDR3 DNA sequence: TGTGCCAGCAGCCCCGGGACAGGGGCTAGGGAGCAGTACTTC.

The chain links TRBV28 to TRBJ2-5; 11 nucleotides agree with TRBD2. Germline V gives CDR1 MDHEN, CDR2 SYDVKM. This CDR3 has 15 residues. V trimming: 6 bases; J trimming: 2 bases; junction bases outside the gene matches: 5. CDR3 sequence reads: CASRLAGDQQETQYF. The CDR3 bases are TGTGCCAGCAGACTAGCGGGGGATCAACAAGAGACCCAGTACTTC.

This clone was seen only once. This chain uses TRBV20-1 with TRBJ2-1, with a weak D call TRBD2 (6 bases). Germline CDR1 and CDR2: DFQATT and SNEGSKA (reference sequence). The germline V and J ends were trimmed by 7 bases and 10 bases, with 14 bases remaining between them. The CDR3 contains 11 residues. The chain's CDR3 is CSVTSGREQFF. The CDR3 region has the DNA TGCAGTGTCACGTCAGGGAGGGAGCAGTTCTTC.

The CDR3 nucleotides are TGTGCCAGCAGCTCGGCGGGTAACACTGAAGCTTTCTTT. The encoded protein is CASSSAGNTEAFF. This chain joins TRBV7-9 and TRBJ1-1; D call uncertain. The CDR3 extends over 13 amino acids. V was shortened by 4 bases and J by 2 bases, with 8 bases between the two germline ends. The germline V gene encodes CDR1 SEHNR and CDR2 FQNEAQ (reference sequence).